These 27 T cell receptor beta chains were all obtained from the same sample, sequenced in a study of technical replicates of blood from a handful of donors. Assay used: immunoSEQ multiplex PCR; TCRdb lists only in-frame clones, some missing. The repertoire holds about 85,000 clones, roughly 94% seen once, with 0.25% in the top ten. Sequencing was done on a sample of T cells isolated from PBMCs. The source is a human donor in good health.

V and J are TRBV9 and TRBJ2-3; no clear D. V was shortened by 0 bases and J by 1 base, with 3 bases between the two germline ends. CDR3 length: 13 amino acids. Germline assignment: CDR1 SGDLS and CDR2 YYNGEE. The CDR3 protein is CASSVGGTDTQYF. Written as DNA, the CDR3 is TGTGCCAGCAGCGTAGGCGGCACAGATACGCAGTATTTT.

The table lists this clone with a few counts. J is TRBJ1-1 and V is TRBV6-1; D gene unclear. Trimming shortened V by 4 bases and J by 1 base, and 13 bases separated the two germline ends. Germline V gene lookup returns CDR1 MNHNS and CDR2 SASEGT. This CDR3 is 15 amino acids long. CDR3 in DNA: TGTGCCAGCAGTGGAGGTTTTTTTCCGAACACTGAAGCTTTCTTT. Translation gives CASSGGFFPNTEAFF.

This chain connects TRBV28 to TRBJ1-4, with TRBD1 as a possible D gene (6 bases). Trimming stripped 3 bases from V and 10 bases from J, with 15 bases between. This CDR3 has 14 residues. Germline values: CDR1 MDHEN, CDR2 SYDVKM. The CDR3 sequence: CASSLYRDLVKLFF. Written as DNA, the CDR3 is TGTGCCAGCAGTTTGTACAGGGACCTTGTAAAACTGTTTTTT.

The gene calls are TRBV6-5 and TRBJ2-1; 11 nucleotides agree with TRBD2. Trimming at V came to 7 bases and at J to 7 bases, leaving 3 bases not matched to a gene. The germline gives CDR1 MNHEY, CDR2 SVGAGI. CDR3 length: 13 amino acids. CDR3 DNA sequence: TGTGCCAGCAATCTAGCGGGAGGTAATGAGCAGTTCTTC. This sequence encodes CASNLAGGNEQFF.

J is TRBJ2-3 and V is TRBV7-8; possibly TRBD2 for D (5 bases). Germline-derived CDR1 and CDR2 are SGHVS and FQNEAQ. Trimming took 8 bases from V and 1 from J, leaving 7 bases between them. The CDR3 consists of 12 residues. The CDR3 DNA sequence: TGTGCCAGCGATAGCGGCACAGATACGCAGTATTTT. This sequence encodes CASDSGTDTQYF.

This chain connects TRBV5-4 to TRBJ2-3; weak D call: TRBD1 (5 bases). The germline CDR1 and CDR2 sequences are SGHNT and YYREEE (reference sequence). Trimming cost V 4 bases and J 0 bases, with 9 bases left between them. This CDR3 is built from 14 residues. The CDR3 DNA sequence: TGTGCCAGCAGCACGCAGGGAAGCACAGATACGCAGTATTTT. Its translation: CASSTQGSTDTQYF. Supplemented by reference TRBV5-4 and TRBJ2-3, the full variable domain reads ETGVTQSPTHLIKTRGQQVTLRCSSQSGHNTVSWYQQALGQGPQFIFQYYREEENGRGNFPPRFSGLQFPNYSSELNVNALELDDSALYLCASSTQGSTDTQYFGPGTRLTVL.

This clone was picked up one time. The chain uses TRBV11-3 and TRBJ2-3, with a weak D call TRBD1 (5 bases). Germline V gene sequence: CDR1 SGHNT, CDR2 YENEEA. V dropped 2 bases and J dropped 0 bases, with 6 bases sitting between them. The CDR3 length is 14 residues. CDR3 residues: CASSLRGSTDTQYF. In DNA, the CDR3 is TGTGCCAGCAGCTTAAGGGGTAGCACAGATACGCAGTATTTT.

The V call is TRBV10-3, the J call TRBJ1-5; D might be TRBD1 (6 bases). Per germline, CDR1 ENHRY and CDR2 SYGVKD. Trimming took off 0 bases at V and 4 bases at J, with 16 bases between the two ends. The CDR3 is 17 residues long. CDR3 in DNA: TGTGCCATCAGTGAGTCGTGGACTCAGGGGCGGAATCAGCCCCAGCATTTT. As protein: CAISESWTQGRNQPQHF.

The CDR3 region has the DNA TGTGCCAGCAGCTCCCGGGGGGGAGAGACCCAGTACTTC. It codes for CASSSRGGETQYF. V is TRBV5-4 and J is TRBJ2-5, with 8 bases aligning to TRBD2. Germline V gene lookup returns CDR1 SGHNT and CDR2 YYREEE (reference sequence). The CDR3 has 13 residues. J was trimmed by 4 bases and V by 3 bases; bases with no gene match: 2.

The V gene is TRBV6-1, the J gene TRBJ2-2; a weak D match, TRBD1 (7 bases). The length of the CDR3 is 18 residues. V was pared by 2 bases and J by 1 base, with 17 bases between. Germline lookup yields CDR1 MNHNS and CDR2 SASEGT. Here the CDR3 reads CASSEKRPGGWNTGELFF. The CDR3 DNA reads TGTGCCAGCAGTGAAAAGAGACCAGGGGGGTGGAACACCGGGGAGCTGTTTTTT.

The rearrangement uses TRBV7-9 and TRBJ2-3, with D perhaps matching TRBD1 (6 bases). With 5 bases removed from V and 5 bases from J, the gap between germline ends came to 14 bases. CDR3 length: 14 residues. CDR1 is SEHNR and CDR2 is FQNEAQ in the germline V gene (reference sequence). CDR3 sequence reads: CASSRRKQGDTQYF. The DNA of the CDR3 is TGTGCCAGCAGCCGGAGGAAACAGGGAGATACGCAGTATTTT.

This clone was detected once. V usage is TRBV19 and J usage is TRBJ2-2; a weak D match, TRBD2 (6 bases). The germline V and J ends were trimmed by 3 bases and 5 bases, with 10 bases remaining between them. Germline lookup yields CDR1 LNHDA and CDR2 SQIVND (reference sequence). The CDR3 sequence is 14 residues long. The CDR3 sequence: CASSMEGRTGELFF. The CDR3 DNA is TGTGCCAGTAGTATGGAGGGCCGAACCGGGGAGCTGTTTTTT.

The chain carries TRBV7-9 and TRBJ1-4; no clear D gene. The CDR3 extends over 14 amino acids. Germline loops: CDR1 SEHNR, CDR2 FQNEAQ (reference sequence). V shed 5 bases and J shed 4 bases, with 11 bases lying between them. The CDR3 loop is CASSATEVNEKLFF. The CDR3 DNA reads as TGTGCCAGCAGCGCAACAGAAGTTAATGAAAAACTGTTTTTT.

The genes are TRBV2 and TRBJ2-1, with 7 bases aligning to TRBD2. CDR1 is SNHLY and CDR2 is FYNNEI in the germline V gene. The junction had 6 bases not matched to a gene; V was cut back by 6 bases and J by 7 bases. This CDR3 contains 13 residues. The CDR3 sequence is CASSRDYLNEQFF. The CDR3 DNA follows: TGTGCCAGCAGCCGGGACTATTTGAATGAGCAGTTCTTC.

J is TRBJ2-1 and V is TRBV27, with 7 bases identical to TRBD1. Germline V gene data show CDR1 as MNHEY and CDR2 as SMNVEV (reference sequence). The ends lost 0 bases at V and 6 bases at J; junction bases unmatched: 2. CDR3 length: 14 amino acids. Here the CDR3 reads CASSLSGTVNEQFF. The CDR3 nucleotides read TGTGCCAGCAGTTTATCGGGGACAGTCAATGAGCAGTTCTTC.

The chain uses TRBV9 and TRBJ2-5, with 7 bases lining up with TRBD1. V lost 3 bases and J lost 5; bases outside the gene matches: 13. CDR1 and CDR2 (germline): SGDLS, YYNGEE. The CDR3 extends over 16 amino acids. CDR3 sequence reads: CASSEQGIGPGETQYF. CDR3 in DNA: TGTGCCAGCAGCGAACAGGGGATCGGACCAGGGGAGACCCAGTACTTC.

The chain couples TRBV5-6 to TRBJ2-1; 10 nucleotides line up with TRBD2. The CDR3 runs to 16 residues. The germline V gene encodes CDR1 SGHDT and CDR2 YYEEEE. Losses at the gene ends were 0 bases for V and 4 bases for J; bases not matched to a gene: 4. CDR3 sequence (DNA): TGTGCCAGCAGCTTGGCCCTAGCGGGGGTATACAATGAGCAGTTCTTC. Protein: CASSLALAGVYNEQFF.

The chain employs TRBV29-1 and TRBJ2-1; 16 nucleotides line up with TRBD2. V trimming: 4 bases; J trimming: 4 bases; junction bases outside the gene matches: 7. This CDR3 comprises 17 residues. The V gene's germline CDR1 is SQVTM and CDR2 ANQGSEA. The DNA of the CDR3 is TGCAGCGTTGTTGGGACTAGCGGGGGGGCGAGTTACAATGAGCAGTTCTTC. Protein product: CSVVGTSGGASYNEQFF.

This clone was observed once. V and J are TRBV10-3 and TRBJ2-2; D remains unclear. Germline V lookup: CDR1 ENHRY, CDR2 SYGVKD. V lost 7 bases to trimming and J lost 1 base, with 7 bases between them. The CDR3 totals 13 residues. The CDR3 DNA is TGTGCCATCATGGGCATGAACACCGGGGAGCTGTTTTTT. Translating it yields CAIMGMNTGELFF.

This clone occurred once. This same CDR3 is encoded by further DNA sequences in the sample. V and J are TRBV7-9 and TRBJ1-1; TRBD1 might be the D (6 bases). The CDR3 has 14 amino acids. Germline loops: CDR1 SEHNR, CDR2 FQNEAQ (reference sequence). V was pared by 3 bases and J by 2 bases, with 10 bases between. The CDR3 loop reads CASSFGQLNTEAFF. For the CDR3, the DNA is TGTGCCAGCAGCTTCGGACAGCTAAACACTGAAGCTTTCTTT.

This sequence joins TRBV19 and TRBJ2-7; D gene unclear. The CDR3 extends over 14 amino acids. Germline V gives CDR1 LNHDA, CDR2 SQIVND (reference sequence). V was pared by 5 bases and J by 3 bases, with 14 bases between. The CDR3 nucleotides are TGTGCCAGTAGTCCTCAGGCTAACGGCTACGAGCAGTACTTC. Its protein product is CASSPQANGYEQYF.

CDR3 residues: CASNPSGGSDTQYF. For the CDR3, the DNA is TGTGCCAGCAACCCCAGCGGGGGGTCAGATACGCAGTATTTT. V is TRBV7-3 and J is TRBJ2-3, with 9 positions matching TRBD2. Germline assignment: CDR1 SGHTA and CDR2 FQGTGA. There are 14 residues in the CDR3. Germline trimming cut 7 bases from V and 4 bases from J; bases unmatched to any gene: 6.

CDR3 in DNA: TGCGCCAGCAGCGATCCGGGGAACTACAATGAGCAGTTCTTC. Translated: CASSDPGNYNEQFF. V gene TRBV5-1 combines with J gene TRBJ2-1, with a possible D match to TRBD2 (5 bases). CDR1 is SGHRS, CDR2 YFSETQ, per germline. The CDR3 contains 14 residues. Between the trimmed V and J ends, which lost 4 bases and 3 bases, there was a span of 11 bases.

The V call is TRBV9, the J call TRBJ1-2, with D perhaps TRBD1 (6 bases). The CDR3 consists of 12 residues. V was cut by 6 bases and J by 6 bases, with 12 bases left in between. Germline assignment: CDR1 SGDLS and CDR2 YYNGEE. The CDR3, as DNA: TGTGCCAGCAATAACAGGGTAAATGGCTACACCTTC. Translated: CASNNRVNGYTF.

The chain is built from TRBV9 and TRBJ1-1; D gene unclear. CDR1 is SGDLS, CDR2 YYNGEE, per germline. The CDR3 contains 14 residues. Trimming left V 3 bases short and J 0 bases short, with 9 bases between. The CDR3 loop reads CASSEAGMNTEAFF. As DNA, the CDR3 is TGTGCCAGCAGCGAGGCAGGAATGAACACTGAAGCTTTCTTT.

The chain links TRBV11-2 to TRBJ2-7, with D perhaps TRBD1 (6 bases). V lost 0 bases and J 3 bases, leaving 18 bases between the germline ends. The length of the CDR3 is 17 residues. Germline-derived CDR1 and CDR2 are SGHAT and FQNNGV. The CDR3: CASSLDVDGQSYYEQYF. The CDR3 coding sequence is TGTGCCAGCAGCTTAGATGTAGACGGACAGAGCTACTACGAGCAGTACTTC.

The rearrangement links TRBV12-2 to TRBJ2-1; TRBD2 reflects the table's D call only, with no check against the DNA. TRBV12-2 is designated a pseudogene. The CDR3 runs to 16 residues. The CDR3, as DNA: TGTGCAAGTCGCTTAGCTGGCGGGGCTTCCTACAATGAGCAGTTCTTC. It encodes CASRLAGGASYNEQFF.